Each of the 22 T cell receptor beta chains below was sequenced from the same sample in a study of T cells after posttransplantation cyclophosphamide. TCRdb's copy holds only in-frame clones and misses some; the assay was immunoSEQ multiplex PCR. The repertoire consists of over 35,000 clones, none detected only once. Sequenced: PBMCs. The receptors were gathered from a man aged 45-65 years in good health, CMV-negative, and a related stem cell transplant donor.

This clone came up many times. CDR3 sequence (DNA): TGCGCCAGTACAATTGGGACAGGGAGTAATGAGCAGTTCTTC. It translates to CASTIGTGSNEQFF. The V gene is TRBV5-1, the J gene TRBJ2-1, with 9 bases matching TRBD1. The CDR3 runs 14 residues. With V trimmed by 8 bases and J by 7 bases, 10 bases remained unmatched. Germline CDR1 and CDR2: SGHRS and YFSETQ.

This clone has ten or more counts. The rearrangement links TRBV29-1 to TRBJ2-5; 9 bases match TRBD2. Germline-derived CDR1 and CDR2 are SQVTM and ANQGSEA. There are 14 residues in the CDR3. V dropped 6 bases and J dropped 1; count of bases not matched to a gene: 6. In nucleotides, the CDR3 is TGCAGCGTGGAGACTAGCGGTAGCCAAGAGACCCAGTACTTC. As protein: CSVETSGSQETQYF.

This clone was detected many times. V usage is TRBV7-9 and J usage is TRBJ2-7; D remains ambiguous. The CDR3 is 16 amino acids. V shed 4 bases and J shed 3 bases, with 19 bases lying between them. Germline CDR1 SEHNR, CDR2 FQNEAQ (reference sequence). The CDR3 here is CASSSRQRSLIYEQYF. CDR3 coding DNA: TGTGCCAGCAGCTCACGGCAACGGAGCCTAATCTACGAGCAGTACTTC. The whole variable domain, remainder taken from reference TRBV7-9 and TRBJ2-7, is DTGVSQNPRHKITKRGQNVTFRCDPISEHNRLYWYRQTLGQGPEFLTYFQNEAQLEKSRLLSDRFSAERPKGSFSTLEIQRTEQGDSAMYLCASSSRQRSLIYEQYFGPGTRLTVT.

The sample holds many counts of this clone. The chain has TRBV29-1 and TRBJ2-2; tentative D call: TRBD2 (5 bases). The length of the CDR3 is 11 residues. Germline V gives CDR1 SQVTM, CDR2 ANQGSEA. V gave up 3 bases and J gave up 6 bases, with 5 bases separating them. The CDR3 bases are TGCAGCGTTGATAGCGCCGGGGAGCTGTTTTTT. This encodes CSVDSAGELFF.

In its sample, this clone was seen many times. The chain employs TRBV6-1 and TRBJ1-1; D might be TRBD1 (5 bases). Germline V gene data show CDR1 as MNHNS and CDR2 as SASEGT. Trimming took 4 bases from V and 5 from J, leaving 11 bases between them. CDR3 length: 13 amino acids. The CDR3 DNA is TGTGCCAGCAGTGTAGGGGTGGGAACTGAAGCTTTCTTT. Its translation is CASSVGVGTEAFF.

This clone was observed many times. This chain links TRBV6-6 with TRBJ2-2; D is ambiguous. CDR1 MNHNY and CDR2 SVGAGI come from the germline V gene (reference sequence). This CDR3 is built from 13 residues. V lost 7 bases to trimming and J lost 6 bases, with 12 bases between them. CDR3 amino acids: CASTPSVAGELFF. The CDR3 coding sequence is TGTGCCAGCACCCCAAGCGTGGCCGGGGAGCTGTTTTTT.

This clone showed up many times. CDR3 DNA: TGTGCCAGCAGCCCGGGACTAGCGCAAGAGACCCAGTACTTC. Its protein is CASSPGLAQETQYF. The chain couples TRBV7-9 to TRBJ2-5, with 10 bases fitting TRBD2. The CDR3 length is 14 residues. After removal of 5 bases from V and 2 bases from J, the junction contained 2 bases not matched to a gene. Germline V gene lookup returns CDR1 SEHNR and CDR2 FQNEAQ (reference sequence).

The chain uses TRBV7-2 and TRBJ2-5, with TRBD2 as a possible D gene (5 bases). CDR1 SGHTA and CDR2 FQGNSA come from the germline V gene. CDR3 length equals 14 residues. Trimming left V 5 bases short and J 4 bases short, with 14 bases between. In DNA, the CDR3 is TGTGCCAGCAGCCCCCTAGGAGGCGGAGAGACCCAGTACTTC. Translating gives CASSPLGGGETQYF.

In its sample, this clone was seen many times. The rearrangement uses TRBV18 and TRBJ1-3, with 10 positions matching TRBD1. V shed 2 bases and J 4 bases; nucleotides not matched to a gene: 2. Germline CDR1 reads KGHSH; CDR2 reads LQKENI. The length of the CDR3 is 15 residues. CDR3 coding DNA: TGTGCCAGCTCACCAGCGACAGGGGGCGGAAACACCATATATTTT. It yields the protein CASSPATGGGNTIYF.

This clone was observed at least ten times. This sequence joins TRBV2 and TRBJ1-1; 11 nucleotides match TRBD1. Germline trimming cut 6 bases from V and 3 bases from J; bases unmatched to any gene: 3. Germline V gene data show CDR1 as SNHLY and CDR2 as FYNNEI. This CDR3 spans 14 amino acids. The CDR3 DNA sequence: TGTGCCAGCAGGGACAGGGGGCTAGACACTGAAGCTTTCTTT. Translation gives CASRDRGLDTEAFF.

At least ten counts were recorded for this clone. The CDR3 region has the DNA TGTGCCAGCAGTTCGACACTGACAAGGGAGACCCAGTACTTC. This translates into CASSSTLTRETQYF. The J gene is TRBJ2-5, the V gene TRBV6-6; D ambiguous. This CDR3 has 14 residues. Germline assignment: CDR1 MNHNY and CDR2 SVGAGI (reference sequence). V was shortened by 4 bases and J by 5 bases, with 14 bases between the two germline ends.

This clone has more than one count but fewer than ten. The rearrangement joins TRBV18 to TRBJ1-5; TRBD1 is a possible D gene (6 bases). Trimming left V 5 bases short and J 4 bases short, with 12 bases between. This CDR3 spans 14 amino acids. The V gene's germline CDR1 is KGHSH and CDR2 LQKENI. This CDR3 is CASSNTGINQPQHF. CDR3 in DNA: TGTGCCAGCTCAAACACAGGGATTAATCAGCCCCAGCATTTT.

The sample holds many counts of this clone. The rearrangement joins TRBV6-1 to TRBJ1-2; weak D call: TRBD1 (5 bases). V was cut by 1 base and J by 5 bases, with 8 bases left in between. The CDR3 contains 13 residues. Germline values: CDR1 MNHNS, CDR2 SASEGT. The CDR3 region is CASSEGDSYGYTF. CDR3 nucleotide sequence: TGTGCCAGCAGTGAAGGGGACTCTTATGGCTACACCTTC.

This clone was seen many times. This chain joins TRBV5-4 and TRBJ2-4; the D gene is possibly TRBD1 (7 bases). V was trimmed by 2 bases and J by 3 bases, leaving 15 bases between them. This CDR3 has 16 amino acids. Germline values: CDR1 SGHNT, CDR2 YYREEE (reference sequence). CDR3: CASSFGGRGVKNIQYF. The DNA for the CDR3 is TGTGCCAGCAGCTTCGGGGGCAGGGGGGTCAAAAACATTCAGTACTTC.

This clone was seen only a few times. The chain combines TRBV2 with TRBJ2-5; tentatively, D is TRBD2 (5 bases). Per germline, CDR1 SNHLY and CDR2 FYNNEI. With 4 bases removed from V and 3 bases from J, the gap between germline ends came to 12 bases. The CDR3 is made up of 14 amino acids. The DNA for the CDR3 is TGTGCCAGCAGTGGTCCCCTGAGGGAAGAGACCCAGTACTTC. Its translation is CASSGPLREETQYF.

The chain uses TRBV7-2 and TRBJ1-5; 7 nucleotides align to TRBD1. The V segment lost 0 bases and the J segment 2 bases; nucleotides outside the gene matches: 7. The germline gives CDR1 SGHTA, CDR2 FQGNSA. CDR3 length equals 17 residues. The CDR3 DNA is TGTGCCAGCAGCTTAGCGTCAGGGGGGCAAGGCAATCAGCCCCAGCATTTT. Encoded protein: CASSLASGGQGNQPQHF.

The chain carries TRBV7-2 and TRBJ1-1, with no clear D. Germline V gene lookup returns CDR1 SGHTA and CDR2 FQGNSA. V was pared by 1 base and J by 3 bases, with 6 bases between. This CDR3 contains 13 residues. The chain's CDR3 is CASSLVRDTEAFF. The CDR3 bases are TGTGCCAGCAGCTTAGTTAGAGACACTGAAGCTTTCTTT. The full variable domain, with the rest looked up from reference TRBV7-2 and TRBJ1-1, is GAGVSQSPSNKVTEKGKDVELRCDPISGHTALYWYRQSLGQGLEFLIYFQGNSAPDKSGLPSDRFSAERTGGSVSTLTIQRTQQEDSAVYLCASSLVRDTEAFFGQGTRLTVV.

This clone was counted at least ten times. The gene calls are TRBV19 and TRBJ2-3; 8 bases align to TRBD1. This CDR3 region has 22 residues. Germline trimming cut 6 bases from V and 1 base from J; bases unmatched to any gene: 27. Germline V CDR1 and CDR2: LNHDA, SQIVND (reference sequence). The CDR3 coding sequence is TGTGCCAGTAGCCGCAAACTAGGCGGCACAGGGGGTTTTAGCACGCGCACAGATACGCAGTATTTT. This gives the protein CASSRKLGGTGGFSTRTDTQYF. Together with reference TRBV19 and TRBJ2-3, the CDR3 gives the full variable domain: DGGITQSPKYLFRKEGQNVTLSCEQNLNHDAMYWYRQDPGQGLRLIYYSQIVNDFQKGDIAEGYSVSREKKESFPLTVTSAQKNPTAFYLCASSRKLGGTGGFSTRTDTQYFGPGTRLTVL.

This clone was seen many times. The chain is built from TRBV5-1 and TRBJ2-5; 11 bases are a match to TRBD2. V lost 3 bases to trimming and J lost 5 bases; unmatched junction nucleotides: 6. This CDR3 comprises 15 residues. The germline gives CDR1 SGHRS, CDR2 YFSETQ. This chain's CDR3 is CASSSRLAGRETQYF. CDR3 coding DNA: TGCGCCAGCAGCTCCCGACTAGCGGGGCGTGAGACCCAGTACTTC.

The genes are TRBV6-1 and TRBJ1-2; tentative D call: TRBD1 (6 bases). Looked up from germline, CDR1 is MNHNS and CDR2 is SASEGT. V lost 1 base to trimming and J lost 5 bases, with 14 bases between them. The CDR3 has 15 residues. The CDR3 DNA reads as TGTGCCAGCAGTGAAGGGGGGCTTGGTCTATATGGCTACACCTTC. Translated, it gives CASSEGGLGLYGYTF.

In its sample, this clone was seen many times. The J gene is TRBJ2-1, the V gene TRBV6-4, with 9 bases lining up with TRBD1. This CDR3 is built from 15 residues. In germline, CDR1 is MRHNA, CDR2 SNTAGT. Trimming cost V 3 bases and J 9 bases; bases outside gene matches: 9. CDR3: CASSEQGAGVAEQFF. The CDR3 DNA is TGTGCCAGCAGTGAACAGGGGGCGGGAGTGGCTGAGCAGTTCTTC.

The V and J genes are TRBV7-3 and TRBJ2-3; 8 nucleotides line up with TRBD1. J was trimmed by 6 bases and V by 4 bases; bases with no gene match: 6. Germline CDR1 SGHTA, CDR2 FQGTGA. The CDR3 length is 14 residues. For the CDR3, the DNA is TGTGCCAGCAGCTCGACAGGGGCGAGGGATACGCAGTATTTT. Its translation: CASSSTGARDTQYF.